These 18 T cell receptor beta chains share one sample of origin, sequenced in a study of CD8+CD57+ T cells in acquired aplastic anemia. CD8+CD57+ cell expansion had been shown by flow cytometry in patients chosen for sequencing. TCR beta VDJ and CDR3 were profiled, and genomic DNA was the template. TCRdb redid the calling of the reads with MiXCR, one entry per CDR3 protein. The sample records hundreds of thousands of distinct CDR3 sequences, approximately 33% being singletons. The sequenced material came from sorted CD4+, CD8+, or CD8+CD57+ T cells (not recorded which) from PBMCs. Receptors were obtained from a human donor with aplastic anemia.

This clonotype was seen many times. This chain connects TRBV19 to TRBJ1-2; D is undetermined. Germline values: CDR1 LNHDA, CDR2 SQIVND (reference sequence). The CDR3 is made up of 12 amino acids. Between the trimmed V and J ends, which lost 7 bases and 2 bases, there was a span of 8 bases. CDR3 amino acids: CASTGENYGYTF. DNA of the CDR3: TGTGCCAGTACTGGAGAGAACTATGGCTACACCTTC.

The rearrangement joins TRBV7-9 to TRBJ2-5; D is undetermined. The CDR3 is 15 residues long. The germline V gene has CDR1 SEHNR and CDR2 FQNEAQ (reference sequence). Between the trimmed V and J ends, which lost 5 bases and 3 bases, there was a span of 16 bases. The CDR3 region is CASSREVGAKETQYF. CDR3 coding DNA: TGTGCCAGCAGCAGGGAAGTCGGAGCTAAAGAGACCCAGTACTTC.

This clonotype was found a few times. At one boundary the junction diverges from the germline segment, which might be a read error. This chain joins TRBV10-3 and TRBJ2-7; D is uncertain. Germline CDR1 ENHRY, CDR2 SYGVKD. The CDR3 length is 15 residues. The CDR3 DNA is TGTGCCAGCAGTGATGAAGGAAGGGTCTCCTACGAGCAGTACTTC. Encoded protein: CASSDEGRVSYEQYF.

This clonotype occurred a few times. The V and J genes are TRBV12-3 or TRBV12-4 and TRBJ1-2, with D uncertain. The CDR3 is 11 residues long. V dropped 11 bases and J dropped 3 bases, with 10 bases sitting between them. CDR3 residues: CAQQHDYGYTF. CDR3 nucleotides: TGTGCCCAACAGCATGACTATGGCTACACCTTC.

A single count supports this clonotype. Here the CDR3 omits its conserved ending phenylalanine or tryptophan, so a read error is the likely source. V gene TRBV20-1 combines with J gene TRBJ1-1; D is ambiguous. The CDR3 runs to 14 residues. From germline, CDR1 is DFQATT and CDR2 SNEGSKA (reference sequence). V was shortened by 4 bases and J by 1 base, with 13 bases between the two germline ends. The CDR3 DNA sequence: TGCAGTGCTAACCTGATCGACACGAACACTGAAGCTTTCTCT. It yields the protein CSANLIDTNTEAFS.

The gene calls are TRBV11-1 and TRBJ1-2, with 7 bases lining up with TRBD1. The V segment lost 7 bases and the J segment 4 bases; nucleotides outside the gene matches: 18. CDR1 SGHAT and CDR2 FQDESV come from the germline V gene (reference sequence). The CDR3 has 17 amino acids. Written as DNA, the CDR3 is TGTGCCAGCACCACTAGACCACCGGGACAGAGGATCTATGGCTACACCTTC. This codes for CASTTRPPGQRIYGYTF.

This clonotype was recorded once. V is TRBV3-1 and J is TRBJ1-2, with D uncertain. This CDR3 contains 16 residues. Germline V gene data show CDR1 as LGHDT and CDR2 as YNNKEL (reference sequence). Trimming cost V 0 bases and J 6 bases, with 17 bases left between them. CDR3 DNA: TGTGCCAGCAGCCAAGACCCTCCCTGGATGGGCAATGGCTACACCTTC. Translated, it gives CASSQDPPWMGNGYTF.

With respect to this clonotype: Just one base apart from a much larger clone, this may be a read error. The chain joins TRBV19 to TRBJ2-5; unclear D gene. Trimming took off 5 bases at V and 2 bases at J, with 9 bases between the two ends. The CDR3 has 13 residues. Germline V gene data show CDR1 as LNHDA and CDR2 as SQIVND (reference sequence). The CDR3 DNA follows: TGTGCCAGTAGTGTCATAGCTCAAGAGACCCAGTACTTC. The encoded protein is CASSVIAQETQYF.

This clonotype was counted many times. CDR3 residues: CATSRDSGSVDEQFF. The CDR3 coding sequence is TGTGCCACCAGCAGAGATAGCGGGAGCGTGGATGAGCAGTTCTTC. V usage is TRBV15 and J usage is TRBJ2-1, with 9 bases lining up with TRBD2. Germline CDR1 and CDR2: LNHNV and YYDKDF (reference sequence). This CDR3 contains 15 residues. V shed 0 bases and J 8 bases; nucleotides not matched to a gene: 5.

This clonotype appeared many times. The V call is TRBV7-3, the J call TRBJ1-1; tentatively, D is TRBD1 (5 bases). This CDR3 comprises 14 residues. CDR1 is SGHTA and CDR2 is FQGTGA in the germline V gene. Trimming left V 2 bases short and J 4 bases short, with 11 bases between. CDR3 in DNA: TGTGCCAGCAGCTTAGGGGGGACGAGCACTGAAGCTTTCTTT. It specifies CASSLGGTSTEAFF.

In this sample, this clonotype turned up many times. CDR3 residues: CASSAATGGSSYEQYF. CDR3 DNA sequence: TGTGCCAGCAGTGCGGCGACAGGGGGCTCGTCCTACGAGCAGTACTTC. The V and J genes are TRBV2 and TRBJ2-7; 10 bases are a match to TRBD1. The CDR3 spans 16 residues. V was pared by 4 bases and J by 1 base, with 7 bases of the junction left unmatched. Germline V gives CDR1 SNHLY, CDR2 FYNNEI.

J is TRBJ1-4 and V is TRBV7-2; weak D call: TRBD1 (5 bases). The germline V gene has CDR1 SGHTA and CDR2 FQGNSA. CDR3 length equals 15 residues. The V end lost 5 bases, the J end lost 0 bases, and 10 bases lay between the germline ends. CDR3 in amino acids: CASSQGDTTNEKLFF. The CDR3 DNA reads as TGTGCCAGCAGCCAGGGAGATACAACTAATGAAAAACTGTTTTTT.

The rearrangement links TRBV6-2 or TRBV6-3 to TRBJ2-5, with 8 bases that match TRBD1. The V gene's germline CDR1 is MNHEY and CDR2 SVGEGT. The trim removed 6 bases at V and 4 bases at J, leaving 19 bases unmatched. CDR3 length: 18 amino acids. CDR3 coding DNA: TGTGCCAGCAGCAGGAGCCGGGACAGGACTATCCGGGGAGAGACCCAGTACTTC. It specifies CASSRSRDRTIRGETQYF.

This clonotype showed up many times. The chain employs TRBV29-1 and TRBJ1-2; TRBD1 matches at 7 bases. The J segment lost 0 bases and the V segment lost 7 bases, leaving 5 bases of the junction unmatched. The CDR3 is 13 residues long. Germline values: CDR1 SQVTM, CDR2 ANQGSEA. The CDR3 is CSDRDRTNYGYTF. CDR3 sequence (DNA): TGCAGCGACCGGGACAGAACTAACTATGGCTACACCTTC.

V gene TRBV29-1 combines with J gene TRBJ1-2, with 8 bases lining up with TRBD1. Germline-derived CDR1 and CDR2 are SQVTM and ANQGSEA. This CDR3 has 15 residues. V shed 3 bases, J shed 2 bases, and the junction held 8 bases outside the gene matches. This CDR3 reads CSVDPLGQGNYGYTF. The CDR3 DNA follows: TGCAGCGTTGACCCCCTTGGACAGGGAAACTATGGCTACACCTTC.

This clonotype has more than one count but fewer than ten. A much larger clone differs by one base, so this may be a read error. The chain is built from TRBV20-1 and TRBJ2-7; the D gene could be TRBD1 or TRBD2 (5 bases each). The CDR3 runs 13 residues. V lost 5 bases and J lost 5, with 16 bases in between. CDR1 and CDR2 from the germline V gene are DFQATT and SNEGSKA (reference sequence). The CDR3 DNA is TGCAGTGCTGGAGCCGGGACGGAGGACGAGCAGTACTTC. Translation gives CSAGAGTEDEQYF.

This clonotype was counted between two and nine times. The rearrangement joins TRBV20-1 to TRBJ1-5, with D unclear. This CDR3 is built from 17 residues. Trimming took 3 bases from V and 0 from J, leaving 18 bases between them. Germline CDR1 DFQATT, CDR2 SNEGSKA (reference sequence). The CDR3 loop is CSASAIWTEGSNQPQHF. The CDR3 DNA sequence: TGCAGTGCTAGCGCCATTTGGACGGAAGGTAGCAATCAGCCCCAGCATTTT.

There are a few counts of this clonotype. V usage is TRBV3-1 and J usage is TRBJ2-7; TRBD2 agrees at 10 bases. The germline CDR1 and CDR2 sequences are LGHDT and YNNKEL (reference sequence). J lost 3 bases, V lost 2 bases, and 1 base had no gene match. This CDR3 has 14 amino acids. The CDR3 loop is CASSQPSGGYEQYF. The CDR3 nucleotides are TGTGCCAGCAGCCAACCTAGCGGGGGCTACGAGCAGTACTTC.